These 21 T cell receptor beta chains originate from one sample sequenced in a study of control samples from healthy donors and cancer patients. Produced via immunoSEQ multiplex PCR; TCRdb's table is partial and in-frame only. The data contain over 150,000 clones, around nine tenths of them singletons. The source material was blood. The receptors were sampled from a man aged 25 to 40 in good health.

The chain links TRBV5-6 to TRBJ2-7; 7 bases are a match to TRBD2. The ends lost 3 bases at V and 0 bases at J; junction bases unmatched: 6. The germline V gene encodes CDR1 SGHDT and CDR2 YYEEEE. The CDR3 consists of 15 residues. CDR3 in DNA: TGTGCCAGCAGCTGGACTAAGCGGGGCTCCTACGAGCAGTACTTC. This sequence encodes CASSWTKRGSYEQYF.

The chain recombines TRBV10-3 with TRBJ2-4; possible D gene TRBD1, 6 bases. CDR3 length: 18 amino acids. The germline CDR1 and CDR2 sequences are ENHRY and SYGVKD. Deletions cut 2 bases from V and 0 bases from J, with 17 bases between. CDR3 protein: CAISERVSGDLAKNIQYF. CDR3 nucleotide sequence: TGTGCCATCAGTGAGAGAGTGTCAGGGGACCTAGCCAAAAACATTCAGTACTTC.

V usage is TRBV18 and J usage is TRBJ1-4; D is uncertain. V lost 3 bases and J 6 bases, leaving 11 bases between the germline ends. Germline assignment: CDR1 KGHSH and CDR2 LQKENI. The CDR3 loop spans 14 amino acids. This chain's CDR3 is CASSPQRTHEKLFF. CDR3 bases: TGTGCCAGCTCACCGCAACGGACCCATGAAAAACTGTTTTTT.

This chain links TRBV18 with TRBJ2-5; D is perhaps TRBD1 or TRBD2 (6 bases each). Germline CDR1 reads KGHSH; CDR2 reads LQKENI. The V and J ends lost 2 bases and 4 bases respectively, with 11 bases between them. The CDR3 loop spans 14 amino acids. For the CDR3, the DNA is TGTGCCAGCTCACCAGCCGGGGGCGGAGAGACCCAGTACTTC. It specifies CASSPAGGGETQYF.

The chain recombines TRBV30 with TRBJ2-7; 9 positions agree with TRBD2. The V and J ends lost 0 bases and 5 bases, in that order; junction bases with no gene match: 8. The CDR3 runs 15 residues. The germline V gene encodes CDR1 GTSNPN and CDR2 SVGIG (reference sequence). This CDR3 reads CAWSVNYPSGDEQYF. The CDR3 coding sequence is TGTGCCTGGAGTGTAAATTATCCTAGCGGGGACGAGCAGTACTTC.

This chain uses TRBV5-1 with TRBJ2-7; D call uncertain. The CDR3 totals 14 residues. Germline CDR1 is SGHRS and CDR2 is YFSETQ. Trimming took 2 bases from V and 3 from J, leaving 12 bases between them. The CDR3 loop reads CASSLGSKNYEQYF. The CDR3 coding sequence is TGCGCCAGCAGCTTAGGCTCCAAGAACTACGAGCAGTACTTC.

This clone was seen a single time. The chain couples TRBV6-5 to TRBJ1-6; D call uncertain. CDR1 and CDR2 from the germline V gene are MNHEY and SVGAGI. V lost 0 bases and J lost 9, with 15 bases in between. The CDR3 runs 16 residues. The CDR3 bases are TGTGCCAGCAGTTACTCAATGGACCGGTCTGGTTCACCCCTCCACTTT. Its protein product is CASSYSMDRSGSPLHF.

The rearrangement joins TRBV11-2 to TRBJ2-7; D is unresolved. Germline loops: CDR1 SGHAT, CDR2 FQNNGV. Trimming shortened V by 5 bases and J by 3 bases, and 17 bases separated the two germline ends. The CDR3 sequence is 15 residues long. CDR3 region: CASSRPGSHIYEQYF. The CDR3 DNA reads as TGTGCCAGCAGCCGCCCTGGCAGCCACATCTACGAGCAGTACTTC.

The gene calls are TRBV30 and TRBJ2-7; D uncertain. The length of the CDR3 is 11 residues. Trimming took off 4 bases at V and 0 bases at J, with 4 bases between the two ends. Germline values: CDR1 GTSNPN, CDR2 SVGIG (reference sequence). CDR3 nucleotide sequence: TGTGCCTGGATGTCCTCCTACGAGCAGTACTTC. As protein: CAWMSSYEQYF.

This chain joins TRBV5-4 and TRBJ2-3; TRBD2 might be the D (6 bases). Germline lookup yields CDR1 SGHNT and CDR2 YYREEE (reference sequence). V was clipped by 1 base and J by 6 bases, with 15 bases between them. CDR3 length: 15 residues. This chain's CDR3 is CASSLYRESRDTQYF. The CDR3 DNA is TGTGCCAGCAGCTTGTATCGGGAGAGTAGGGATACGCAGTATTTT.

The chain has TRBV3-1 (or the pseudogene TRBV3-2) and TRBJ2-5; D is unclear. This CDR3 spans 14 amino acids. V lost 1 base, J lost 2 bases, and 8 bases lay in between. CDR1 and CDR2 (germline): LGHDT, YNNKEL (reference sequence). CDR3 loop: CASSQGTRQETQYF. CDR3 DNA sequence: TGTGCCAGCAGCCAAGGAACCAGACAAGAGACCCAGTACTTC.

This clone was recorded once. The chain uses TRBV7-6 and TRBJ2-7, with D possibly matching TRBD2 (6 bases). V was trimmed by 2 bases and J by 5 bases, leaving 16 bases between them. In germline, CDR1 is SGHVS, CDR2 FNYEAQ. This CDR3 has 15 residues. CDR3 DNA sequence: TGTGCCAGCAGCTTATTGTCGGGAGAGACCCACGAGCAGTACTTC. It yields the protein CASSLLSGETHEQYF.

J is TRBJ1-4 and V is TRBV28; D is possibly TRBD1 (6 bases). This CDR3 has 14 residues. The V gene lost 5 bases and the J gene lost 5 bases, with 12 bases spanning the gap. The V gene's germline CDR1 is MDHEN and CDR2 SYDVKM. The CDR3 spells CASSPGHLNEKLFF. For the CDR3, the DNA is TGTGCCAGCAGTCCGGGACATTTGAATGAAAAACTGTTTTTT.

V gene TRBV5-6 combines with J gene TRBJ2-1; maybe TRBD2 (5 bases). Trimming removed 0 bases from V and 9 bases from J, with 22 bases in between. Per germline, CDR1 SGHDT and CDR2 YYEEEE. The CDR3 has 17 amino acids. The CDR3 DNA follows: TGTGCCAGCAGCTTGGGATCTCTAGATCGGCGACGGGGTGAGCAGTTCTTC. Protein sequence: CASSLGSLDRRRGEQFF.

This sequence joins TRBV10-3 and TRBJ2-5; D possibly uses TRBD1 or TRBD2 (6 bases each). The germline V and J ends were trimmed by 3 bases and 4 bases, with 18 bases remaining between them. This CDR3 comprises 16 residues. Germline CDR1 ENHRY, CDR2 SYGVKD. The CDR3 loop is CAISEGGTPSLETQYF. The CDR3 DNA reads TGTGCCATCAGTGAAGGGGGGACTCCCTCTCTAGAGACCCAGTACTTC.

The chain combines TRBV6-4 with TRBJ2-5; 7 bases match TRBD1. V shed 0 bases, J shed 1 base, and the junction held 5 bases outside the gene matches. Germline loops: CDR1 MRHNA, CDR2 SNTAGT. This CDR3 has 16 residues. As DNA, the CDR3 is TGTGCCAGCAGTGACTCCCGGGACAGAACCCAAGAGACCCAGTACTTC. Amino acids: CASSDSRDRTQETQYF.

V and J are TRBV2 and TRBJ1-5; D is undetermined. Deletions cut 4 bases from V and 7 bases from J, with 8 bases between. Germline CDR1 reads SNHLY; CDR2 reads FYNNEI. The CDR3 loop spans 12 amino acids. The CDR3 region is CASSADRQPQHF. The CDR3 DNA reads TGTGCCAGCAGTGCGGATAGGCAGCCCCAGCATTTT. Full variable domain (rest looked up from reference TRBV2 and TRBJ1-5): EPEVTQTPSHQVTQMGQEVILRCVPISNHLYFYWYRQILGQKVEFLVSFYNNEISEKSEIFDDQFSVERPDGSNFTLKIRSTKLEDSAMYFCASSADRQPQHFGDGTRLSIL.

V usage is TRBV18 and J usage is TRBJ1-1; D gene uncertain. Germline assignment: CDR1 KGHSH and CDR2 LQKENI. The V end lost 8 bases, the J end lost 1 base, and 14 bases lay between the germline ends. The CDR3 spans 14 residues. The CDR3 reads CASAPGPKNTEAFF. The CDR3 nucleotides are TGTGCCAGCGCCCCGGGCCCTAAGAACACTGAAGCTTTCTTT.

This clone came up once. V gene TRBV18 combines with J gene TRBJ1-6; D is possibly TRBD1 (6 bases). Between the trimmed V and J ends, which lost 0 bases and 5 bases, there was a span of 11 bases. Per the germline V gene, CDR1 is KGHSH and CDR2 is LQKENI. The CDR3 is 16 residues long. The DNA of the CDR3 is TGTGCCAGCTCACCACCGAGGACAGACAATAATTCACCCCTCCACTTT. This codes for CASSPPRTDNNSPLHF.

The chain employs TRBV5-1 and TRBJ2-7; TRBD1 or TRBD2 may be the D gene (5 bases each). Germline values: CDR1 SGHRS, CDR2 YFSETQ. The CDR3 runs 13 residues. V dropped 7 bases and J dropped 1 base, with 12 bases sitting between them. CDR3 in amino acids: CASARDVSYEQYF. The CDR3 DNA follows: TGCGCCAGCGCACGGGACGTATCCTACGAGCAGTACTTC. Full variable domain (remainder filled in from reference TRBV5-1 and TRBJ2-7): KAGVTQTPRYLIKTRGQQVTLSCSPISGHRSVSWYQQTPGQGLQFLFEYFSETQRNKGNFPGRFSGRQFSNSRSEMNVSTLELGDSALYLCASARDVSYEQYFGPGTRLTVT.

V gene TRBV29-1 combines with J gene TRBJ2-7; 7 nucleotides align to TRBD1. Trimming took 6 bases from V and 3 from J; bases not matched to a gene: 5. Germline lookup yields CDR1 SQVTM and CDR2 ANQGSEA. The CDR3 extends over 12 amino acids. Here the CDR3 reads CSVGDSHYEQYF. In DNA form, the CDR3 reads TGCAGCGTAGGGGACAGCCACTACGAGCAGTACTTC.